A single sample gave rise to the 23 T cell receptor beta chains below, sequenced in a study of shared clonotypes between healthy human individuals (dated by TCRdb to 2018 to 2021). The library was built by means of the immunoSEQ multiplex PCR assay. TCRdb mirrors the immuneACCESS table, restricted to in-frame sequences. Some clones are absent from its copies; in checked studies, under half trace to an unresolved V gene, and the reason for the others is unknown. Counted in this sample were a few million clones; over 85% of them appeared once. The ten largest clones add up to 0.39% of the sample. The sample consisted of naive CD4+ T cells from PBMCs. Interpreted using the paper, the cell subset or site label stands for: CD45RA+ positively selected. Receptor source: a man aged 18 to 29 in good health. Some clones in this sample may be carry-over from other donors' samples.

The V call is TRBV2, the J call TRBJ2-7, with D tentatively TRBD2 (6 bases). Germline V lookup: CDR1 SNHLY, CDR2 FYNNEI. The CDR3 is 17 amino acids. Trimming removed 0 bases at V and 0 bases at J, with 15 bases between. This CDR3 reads CASSEAVRGLFSYEQYF. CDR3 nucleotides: TGTGCCAGCAGTGAAGCGGTCCGGGGACTCTTCTCCTACGAGCAGTACTTC.

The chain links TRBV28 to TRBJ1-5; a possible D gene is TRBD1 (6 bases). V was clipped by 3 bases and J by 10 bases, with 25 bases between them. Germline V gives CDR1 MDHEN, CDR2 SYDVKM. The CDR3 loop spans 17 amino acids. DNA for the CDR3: TGTGCCAGCAGTTTCATTTGGGGGGCTGAAACCATGGTCCCCCAGCATTTT. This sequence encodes CASSFIWGAETMVPQHF.

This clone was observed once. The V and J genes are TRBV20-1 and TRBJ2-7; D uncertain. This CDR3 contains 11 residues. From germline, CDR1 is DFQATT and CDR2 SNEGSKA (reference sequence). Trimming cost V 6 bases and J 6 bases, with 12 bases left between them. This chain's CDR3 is CSAEEFGEQYF. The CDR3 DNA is TGCAGTGCCGAGGAGTTTGGCGAGCAGTACTTC.

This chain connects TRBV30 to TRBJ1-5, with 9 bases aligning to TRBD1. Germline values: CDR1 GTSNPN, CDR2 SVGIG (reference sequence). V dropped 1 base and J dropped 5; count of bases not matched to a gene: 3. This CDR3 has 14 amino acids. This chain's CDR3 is CAWSGGTGYQPQHF. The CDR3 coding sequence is TGTGCCTGGAGTGGGGGGACAGGGTATCAGCCCCAGCATTTT.

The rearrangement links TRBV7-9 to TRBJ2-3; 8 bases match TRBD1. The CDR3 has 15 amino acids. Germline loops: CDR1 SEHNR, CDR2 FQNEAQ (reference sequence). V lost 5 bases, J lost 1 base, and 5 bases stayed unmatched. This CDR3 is CASSAGTGRTDTQYF. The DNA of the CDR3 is TGTGCCAGCAGCGCTGGGACAGGCCGCACAGATACGCAGTATTTT.

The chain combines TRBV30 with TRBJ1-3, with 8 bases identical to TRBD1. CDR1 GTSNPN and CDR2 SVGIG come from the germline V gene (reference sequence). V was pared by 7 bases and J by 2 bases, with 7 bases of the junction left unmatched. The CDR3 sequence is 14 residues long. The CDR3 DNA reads TGTGCCTCGGACACCAGGGGGCCTGGAAACACCATATATTTT. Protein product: CASDTRGPGNTIYF.

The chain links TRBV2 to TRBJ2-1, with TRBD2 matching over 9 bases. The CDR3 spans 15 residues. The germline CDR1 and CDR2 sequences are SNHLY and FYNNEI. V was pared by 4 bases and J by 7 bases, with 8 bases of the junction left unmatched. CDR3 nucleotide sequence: TGTGCCAGCAGTGGCGACCTAGCGGGATATAATGAGCAGTTCTTC. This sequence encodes CASSGDLAGYNEQFF.

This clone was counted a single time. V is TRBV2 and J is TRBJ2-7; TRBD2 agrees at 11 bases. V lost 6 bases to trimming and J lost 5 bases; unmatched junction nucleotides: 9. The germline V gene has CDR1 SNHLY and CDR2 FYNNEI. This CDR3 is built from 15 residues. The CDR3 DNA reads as TGTGCCAGCAGGGGGGGGACTAGCGGCATCAACGAGCAGTACTTC. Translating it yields CASRGGTSGINEQYF.

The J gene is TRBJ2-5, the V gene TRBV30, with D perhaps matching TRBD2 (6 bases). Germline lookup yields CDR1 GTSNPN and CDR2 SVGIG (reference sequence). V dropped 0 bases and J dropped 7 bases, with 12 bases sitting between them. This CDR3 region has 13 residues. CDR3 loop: CAWSVQGAGTQYF. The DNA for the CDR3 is TGTGCCTGGAGTGTCCAGGGAGCGGGGACCCAGTACTTC.

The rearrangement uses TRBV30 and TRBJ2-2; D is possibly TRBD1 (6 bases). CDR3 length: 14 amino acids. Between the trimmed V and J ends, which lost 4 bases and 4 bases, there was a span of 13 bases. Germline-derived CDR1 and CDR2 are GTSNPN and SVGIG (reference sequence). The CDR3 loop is CAWNPQGATGELFF. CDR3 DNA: TGTGCCTGGAATCCACAGGGCGCCACCGGGGAGCTGTTTTTT.

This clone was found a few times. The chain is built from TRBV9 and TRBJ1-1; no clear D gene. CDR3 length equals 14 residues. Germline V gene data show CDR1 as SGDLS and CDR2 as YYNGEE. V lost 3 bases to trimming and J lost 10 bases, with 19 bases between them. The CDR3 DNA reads TGTGCCAGCAGCGAGAGTGTGGGTTACGGAGGAGCTTTCTTT. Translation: CASSESVGYGGAFF.

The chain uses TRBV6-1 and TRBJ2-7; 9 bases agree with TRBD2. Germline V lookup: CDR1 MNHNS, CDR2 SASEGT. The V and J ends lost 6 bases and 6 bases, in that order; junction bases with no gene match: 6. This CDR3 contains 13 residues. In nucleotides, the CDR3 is TGTGCCAGCAGGAGGGCTAGCGGGATCGAGCAGTACTTC. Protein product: CASRRASGIEQYF.

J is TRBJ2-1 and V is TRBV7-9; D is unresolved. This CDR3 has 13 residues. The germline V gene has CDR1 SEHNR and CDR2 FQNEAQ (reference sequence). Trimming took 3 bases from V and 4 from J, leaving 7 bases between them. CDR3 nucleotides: TGTGCCAGCAGCTTTAGCCAATACAATGAGCAGTTCTTC. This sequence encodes CASSFSQYNEQFF.

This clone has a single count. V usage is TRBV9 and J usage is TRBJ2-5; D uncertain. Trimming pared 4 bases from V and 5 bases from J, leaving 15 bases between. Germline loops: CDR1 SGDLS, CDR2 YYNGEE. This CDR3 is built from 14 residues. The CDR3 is CASSPRTDVETQYF. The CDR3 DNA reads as TGTGCCAGCAGCCCGCGGACGGACGTGGAGACCCAGTACTTC. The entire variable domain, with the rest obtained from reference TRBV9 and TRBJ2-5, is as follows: DSGVTQTPKHLITATGQRVTLRCSPRSGDLSVYWYQQSLDQGLQFLIQYYNGEERAKGNILERFSAQQFPDLHSELNLSSLELGDSALYFCASSPRTDVETQYFGPGTRLLVL.

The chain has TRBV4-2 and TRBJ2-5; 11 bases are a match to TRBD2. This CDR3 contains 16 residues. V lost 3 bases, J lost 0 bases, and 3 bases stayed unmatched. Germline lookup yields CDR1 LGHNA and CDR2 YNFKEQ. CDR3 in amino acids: CASSHGTSGDQETQYF. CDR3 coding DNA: TGTGCCAGCAGCCACGGGACTAGCGGAGACCAAGAGACCCAGTACTTC.

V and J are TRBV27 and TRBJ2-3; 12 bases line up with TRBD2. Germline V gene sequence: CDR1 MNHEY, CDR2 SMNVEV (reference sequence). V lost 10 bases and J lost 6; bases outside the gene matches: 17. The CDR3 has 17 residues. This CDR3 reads CATYGLRGTSGWDTQYF. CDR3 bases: TGTGCCACCTATGGGTTACGGGGGACTAGCGGGTGGGATACGCAGTATTTT.

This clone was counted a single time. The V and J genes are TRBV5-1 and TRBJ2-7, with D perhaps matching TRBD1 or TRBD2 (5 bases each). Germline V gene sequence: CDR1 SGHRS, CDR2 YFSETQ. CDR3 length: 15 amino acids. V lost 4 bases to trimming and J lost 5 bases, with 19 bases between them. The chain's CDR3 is CASSGQSERVDEQYF. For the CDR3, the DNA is TGCGCCAGCAGCGGACAATCGGAGAGGGTGGACGAGCAGTACTTC.

DNA of the CDR3: TGCGCCAGCAGCCCTCTCCCCACCGGGAGGTCTTACAATGAGCAGTTCTTC. Its translation: CASSPLPTGRSYNEQFF. The V gene is TRBV4-3, the J gene TRBJ2-1; 7 bases map to TRBD2. The CDR3 sequence is 17 residues long. V dropped 4 bases and J dropped 4; count of bases not matched to a gene: 13. Germline CDR1 LGHNA, CDR2 YSLEER.

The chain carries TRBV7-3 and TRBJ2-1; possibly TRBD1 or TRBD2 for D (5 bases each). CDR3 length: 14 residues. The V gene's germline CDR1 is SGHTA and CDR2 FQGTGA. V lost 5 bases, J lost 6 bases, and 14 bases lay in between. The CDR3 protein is CASSPVGARNEQFF. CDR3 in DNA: TGTGCCAGCAGCCCGGTCGGGGCGCGCAATGAGCAGTTCTTC.

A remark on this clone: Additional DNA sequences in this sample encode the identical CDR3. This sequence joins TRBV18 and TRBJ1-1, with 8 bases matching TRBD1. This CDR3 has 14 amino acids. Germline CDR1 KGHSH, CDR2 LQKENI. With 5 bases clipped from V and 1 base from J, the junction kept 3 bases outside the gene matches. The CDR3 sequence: CASSAGQGNTEAFF. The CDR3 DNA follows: TGTGCCAGCTCAGCCGGACAGGGGAACACTGAAGCTTTCTTT.

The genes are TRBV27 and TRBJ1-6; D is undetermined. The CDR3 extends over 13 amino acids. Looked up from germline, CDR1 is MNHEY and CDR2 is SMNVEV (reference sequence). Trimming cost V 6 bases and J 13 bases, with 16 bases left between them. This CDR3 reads CASSQKTVSPLHF. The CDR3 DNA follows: TGTGCCAGCAGCCAGAAAACAGTTTCGCCCCTCCACTTT.

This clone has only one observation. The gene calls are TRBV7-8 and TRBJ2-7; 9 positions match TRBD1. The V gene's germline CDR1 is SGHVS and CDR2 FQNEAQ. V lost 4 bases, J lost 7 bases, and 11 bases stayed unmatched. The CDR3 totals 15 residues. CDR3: CASSYRTGAYLEQYF. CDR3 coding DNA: TGTGCCAGCAGCTACAGGACAGGGGCCTATTTGGAGCAGTACTTC.

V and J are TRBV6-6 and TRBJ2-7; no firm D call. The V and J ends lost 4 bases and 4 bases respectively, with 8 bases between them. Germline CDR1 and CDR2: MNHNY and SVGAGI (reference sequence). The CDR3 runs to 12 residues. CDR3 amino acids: CASSLGWYEQYF. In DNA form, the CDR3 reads TGTGCCAGCAGTTTGGGTTGGTACGAGCAGTACTTC.